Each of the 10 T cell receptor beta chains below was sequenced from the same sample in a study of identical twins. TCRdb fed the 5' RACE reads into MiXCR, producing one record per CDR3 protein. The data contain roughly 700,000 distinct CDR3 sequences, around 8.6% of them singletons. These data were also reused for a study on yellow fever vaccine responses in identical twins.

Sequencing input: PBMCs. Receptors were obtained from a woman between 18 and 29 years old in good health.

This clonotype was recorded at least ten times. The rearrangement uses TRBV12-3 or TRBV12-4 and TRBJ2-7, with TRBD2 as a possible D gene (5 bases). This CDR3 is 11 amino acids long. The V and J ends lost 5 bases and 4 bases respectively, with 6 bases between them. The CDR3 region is CASSGLYEQYF. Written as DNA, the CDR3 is TGTGCCAGCAGTGGACTTTACGAGCAGTACTTC.

The CDR3: CATSSWIPGEADTQYF. Written as DNA, the CDR3 is TGTGCCACCAGCAGTTGGATTCCAGGGGAGGCAGATACGCAGTATTTT. The V gene is TRBV15, the J gene TRBJ2-3; either TRBD1 or TRBD2 may fit D (6 bases each). The V end lost 3 bases, the J end lost 4 bases, and 17 bases lay between the germline ends. In germline, CDR1 is LNHNV, CDR2 YYDKDF (reference sequence). The CDR3 is 16 amino acids.

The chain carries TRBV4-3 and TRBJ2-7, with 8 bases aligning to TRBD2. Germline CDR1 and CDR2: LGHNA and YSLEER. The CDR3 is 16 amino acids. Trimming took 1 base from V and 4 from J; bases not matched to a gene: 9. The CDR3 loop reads CASSQGKAGVGYEQYF. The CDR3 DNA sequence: TGCGCCAGCAGCCAAGGAAAAGCGGGAGTTGGTTACGAGCAGTACTTC.

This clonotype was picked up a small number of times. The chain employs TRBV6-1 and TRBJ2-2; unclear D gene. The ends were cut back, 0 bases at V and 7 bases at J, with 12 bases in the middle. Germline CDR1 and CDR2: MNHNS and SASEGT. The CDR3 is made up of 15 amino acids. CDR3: CASSEAPLWGGELFF. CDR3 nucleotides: TGTGCCAGCAGTGAAGCGCCTCTTTGGGGCGGGGAGCTGTTTTTT.

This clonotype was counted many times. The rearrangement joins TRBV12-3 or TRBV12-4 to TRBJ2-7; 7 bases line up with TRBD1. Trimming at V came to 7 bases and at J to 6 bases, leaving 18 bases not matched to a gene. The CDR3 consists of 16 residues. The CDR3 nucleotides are TGTGCCAGCACCCGATATCGAAACGACAGGGCGGGCGAGCAGTACTTC. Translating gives CASTRYRNDRAGEQYF.

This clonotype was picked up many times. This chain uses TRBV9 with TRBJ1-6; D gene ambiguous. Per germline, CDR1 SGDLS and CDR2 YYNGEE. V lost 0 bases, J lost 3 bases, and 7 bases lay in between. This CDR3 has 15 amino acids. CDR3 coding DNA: TGTGCCAGCAGCGTAGCGGCAGACTATAATTCACCCCTCCACTTT. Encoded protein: CASSVAADYNSPLHF.

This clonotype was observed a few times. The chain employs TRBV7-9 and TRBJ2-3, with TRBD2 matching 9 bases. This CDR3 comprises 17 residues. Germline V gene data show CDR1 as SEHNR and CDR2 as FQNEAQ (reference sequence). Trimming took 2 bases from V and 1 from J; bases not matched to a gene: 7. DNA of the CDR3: TGTGCCAGCAGCTTAAGGGTGAGACTAGCGGGCACAGATACGCAGTATTTT. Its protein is CASSLRVRLAGTDTQYF.

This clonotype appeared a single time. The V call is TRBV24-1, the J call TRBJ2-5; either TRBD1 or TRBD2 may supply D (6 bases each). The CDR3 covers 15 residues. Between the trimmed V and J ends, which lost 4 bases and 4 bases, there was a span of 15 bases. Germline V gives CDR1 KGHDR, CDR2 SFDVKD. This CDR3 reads CATSDPRGAGETQYF. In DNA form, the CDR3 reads TGTGCCACCAGTGACCCGAGGGGGGCGGGAGAGACCCAGTACTTC.

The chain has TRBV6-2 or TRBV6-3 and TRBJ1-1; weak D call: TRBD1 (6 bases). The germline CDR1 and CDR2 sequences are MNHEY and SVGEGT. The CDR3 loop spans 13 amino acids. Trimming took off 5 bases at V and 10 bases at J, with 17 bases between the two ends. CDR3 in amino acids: CASSAPGAVSAFF. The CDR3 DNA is TGTGCCAGCAGTGCTCCAGGGGCGGTGTCAGCTTTCTTT.

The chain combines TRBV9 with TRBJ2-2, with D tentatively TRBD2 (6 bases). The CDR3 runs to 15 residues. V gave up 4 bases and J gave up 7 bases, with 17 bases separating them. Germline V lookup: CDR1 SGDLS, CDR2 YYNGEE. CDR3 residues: CASSSERETYGELFF. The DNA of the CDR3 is TGTGCCAGCAGCTCTGAACGGGAGACGTACGGGGAGCTGTTTTTT. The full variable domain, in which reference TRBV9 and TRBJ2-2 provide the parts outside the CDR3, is DSGVTQTPKHLITATGQRVTLRCSPRSGDLSVYWYQQSLDQGLQFLIQYYNGEERAKGNILERFSAQQFPDLHSELNLSSLELGDSALYFCASSSERETYGELFFGEGSRLTVL.